This TCR beta chain appears in the sequencing data of a study of blood T cell repertoires in COVID-19 (dated by TCRdb to 2019 to 2021). Background on the whole study: Collaborator samples came from the United States, Italy and Spain and covered acute and convalescent phases of COVID-19. The dataset comprised deeply sampled blood TCRbeta repertoires from subjects exposed to, actively infected with, or recovered from COVID-19. The material from the prospective study consisted of cDNA or gDNA derived from T cells, B-cell-depleted T cells, or PBMCs. Samples were obtained from the ongoing ImmuneRACE study (first 160 participants) and from 1,000 to 1,500 subjects provided by 6 global collaborators. The repertoires were released in a freely available public database meant as a resource for research on the immune response to SARS-CoV-2. Sample metadata almost always included a de-identified subject ID, COVID-19 status, age in years and sex. HLA class I and class II types, where available, came from metadata supplied by the sample provider rather than from assay-based typing.

Trimmed from V: 2 bases; trimmed from J: 1 base; junction bases lacking a gene match: 5. The CDR3 holds 16 amino acids from the cysteine to the phenylalanine. Only the CDR3 region is kept as DNA, spanning 48 bases read in frame from base 1. CDR1 and CDR2 (LGHDT, YNNKEL) derive from the germline V gene (reference sequence). Study-level results and caveats: The quantity of clinical and demographic metadata differed by source and by participant and was supplied without curation.

TCRbeta CDR3 regions were amplified from genomic DNA by means of the immunoSEQ Assay, a bias-controlled multiplex PCR. The published analysis was carried out like this. Nucleated cell counts per sample were estimated from amplification of reference gene primers within the assay. To quantify the absolute abundance of each unique TCRbeta CDR3 rearrangement, sequence reads were collapsed and filtered. For each sample, productive Simpson clonality was calculated by taking the square root of Simpson's diversity index across productive rearrangements. The source is immuneACCESS, and TCRdb retained only in-frame sequences with V and J called. Part of the clones is not carried over; for the studies checked, unresolved V genes explain less than half of this, and the remainder is unexplained. The V and J calls and the clone size are those of that table, but D and trimming were determined from the DNA. The sample contains under 250,000 clones, around 89% of them found a single time. The ten largest clones add up to around 6.5% of the sample.

In Seattle, one collaborating source enrolled patients while the infection was active and tracked those patients longitudinally over the course of disease. Collaborating institutions collected whole blood in K2EDTA tubes following their own protocols. Collaborator samples were shipped for TCRbeta analysis as frozen whole blood, isolated PBMCs, or DNA extracted from either sample type. A word on this clone: The antigen this receptor binds is unknown. Base-call qualities are not available, and no considerably larger clone is one nucleotide away.

Sequenced: peripheral blood. The receptor was derived from a woman in her twenties or thirties with COVID-19, enrolled during active disease. The V and J segments used are TRBV3-1 (or the pseudogene TRBV3-2) and TRBJ2-3; 8 central nucleotides agree with TRBD1. The nucleotides are TGTGCCAGCAGCCAACAGGGGGCGCGGTGCACAGATACGCAGTATTTT. This yields the protein CASSQQGARCTDTQYF.